These T cell receptor beta chains were read from a single sample in a study of early T cells in non-severe SARS-CoV-2 infection. TCRdb redid the calling of the 5' RACE reads with MiXCR, one entry per CDR3 protein. The sample shows 55,000 to 70,000 distinct CDR3 sequences, 12% of them seen only once. The sample was whole blood. All receptors come from an adult who was a healthcare worker with PCR-confirmed SARS-CoV-2 infection or an uninfected control (not recorded which). The CDR3 runs from the conserved cysteine through the conserved F or W. Each record gives: J gene, D gene, clone size, V gene, CDR3 protein, CDR3 DNA. A D gene is named only where the DNA matches it firmly. Only part of the rows carry a size: once, few, many, or a class if the clone is expanded.

j_gene: TRBJ2-1; d_gene: -; abundance: few; v_gene: TRBV3-1; CDR3aa: CASLGPKGEQFF; CDR3nt: TGTGCCAGCCTGGGGCCAAAGGGTGAGCAGTTCTTC
j_gene: TRBJ1-1; d_gene: -; abundance: many; v_gene: TRBV15; CDR3aa: CATSRDRGSGEAFF; CDR3nt: TGTGCCACCAGCAGAGATCGGGGGAGCGGTGAAGCTTTCTTT
j_gene: TRBJ2-2; d_gene: TRBD2; abundance: many; v_gene: TRBV2; CDR3aa: CASKAGENTGELFF; CDR3nt: TGTGCCAGCAAGGCGGGGGAGAACACCGGGGAGCTGTTTTTT
j_gene: TRBJ2-3; d_gene: TRBD2; abundance: few; v_gene: TRBV10-2; CDR3aa: CASAGLWTSGNTDTQYF; CDR3nt: TGCGCCAGCGCCGGCCTTTGGACTAGCGGGAACACAGATACGCAGTATTTT
j_gene: TRBJ1-2; d_gene: -; abundance: few; v_gene: TRBV20-1; CDR3aa: CSARLGGVPSYGYTF; CDR3nt: TGCAGTGCCCGCTTGGGGGGGGTTCCGTCCTATGGCTACACCTTC
j_gene: TRBJ2-3; d_gene: TRBD1; abundance: many; v_gene: TRBV11-2; CDR3aa: CASSLRQGDTQYF; CDR3nt: TGTGCCAGCAGCTTACGACAGGGAGATACGCAGTATTTT
j_gene: TRBJ2-3; d_gene: -; abundance: many; v_gene: TRBV4-1; CDR3aa: CASSQDSRLTDTQYF; CDR3nt: TGCGCCAGCAGCCAAGACTCCAGGTTGACAGATACGCAGTATTTT
j_gene: TRBJ2-1; d_gene: -; abundance: many; v_gene: TRBV7-6; CDR3aa: CASSFRGLVPYNEQFF; CDR3nt: TGTGCCAGCAGCTTCCGGGGGCTGGTGCCCTACAATGAGCAGTTCTTC
j_gene: TRBJ1-5; d_gene: -; abundance: many; v_gene: TRBV20-1; CDR3aa: CSAREEGPQHF; CDR3nt: TGCAGTGCTAGAGAGGAAGGGCCCCAGCATTTT
j_gene: TRBJ2-3; d_gene: TRBD2; abundance: many; v_gene: TRBV29-1; CDR3aa: CSVDAGGPDTQYF; CDR3nt: TGCAGCGTTGACGCGGGGGGGCCAGATACGCAGTATTTT
j_gene: TRBJ2-7; d_gene: TRBD2; abundance: -; v_gene: TRBV27; CDR3aa: CASSRDPGLAHYEQYF; CDR3nt: TGTGCCAGCAGTCGTGATCCGGGACTAGCGCACTACGAGCAGTACTTC
j_gene: TRBJ2-7; d_gene: -; abundance: -; v_gene: TRBV29-1; CDR3aa: CSVGGLYEQYF; CDR3nt: TGCAGCGTTGGAGGACTCTACGAGCAGTACTTC
j_gene: TRBJ1-3; d_gene: -; abundance: few; v_gene: TRBV5-6; CDR3aa: CASTPQYPSSGNTIYF; CDR3nt: TGTGCCAGCACCCCCCAGTACCCGAGCTCTGGAAACACCATATATTTT
j_gene: TRBJ1-1; d_gene: -; abundance: -; v_gene: TRBV29-1; CDR3aa: CSALLDPGYTEAFF; CDR3nt: TGCAGCGCCCTGTTAGACCCGGGATACACTGAAGCTTTCTTT
j_gene: TRBJ1-6; d_gene: -; abundance: many; v_gene: TRBV27; CDR3aa: CASSPYRDNFNSPLHF; CDR3nt: TGTGCCAGCAGTCCTTACCGGGACAATTTTAATTCACCCCTCCACTTT
j_gene: TRBJ1-2; d_gene: -; abundance: -; v_gene: TRBV29-1; CDR3aa: CSGGSGINGYTF; CDR3nt: TGCAGCGGGGGTTCCGGGATTAATGGCTACACCTTC
j_gene: TRBJ2-1; d_gene: -; abundance: -; v_gene: TRBV5-1; CDR3aa: CASSLEAIYNEQFF; CDR3nt: TGCGCCAGCAGCTTGGAGGCTATCTACAATGAGCAGTTCTTC